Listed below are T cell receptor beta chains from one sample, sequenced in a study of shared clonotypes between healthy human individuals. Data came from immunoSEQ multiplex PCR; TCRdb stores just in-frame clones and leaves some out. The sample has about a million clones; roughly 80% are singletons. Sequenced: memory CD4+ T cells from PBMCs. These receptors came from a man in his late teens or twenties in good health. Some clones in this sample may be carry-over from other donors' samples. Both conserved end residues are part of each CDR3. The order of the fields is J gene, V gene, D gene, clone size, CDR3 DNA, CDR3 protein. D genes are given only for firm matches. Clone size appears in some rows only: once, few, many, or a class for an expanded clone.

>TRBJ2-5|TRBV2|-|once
TGTGCCAGCATTTCGAACAGCCCCGGAGAGACCCAGTACTTC
CASISNSPGETQYF
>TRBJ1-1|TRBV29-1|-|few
TGCAGCGTTGTAAATCTGGAAGCTTTCTTT
CSVVNLEAFF
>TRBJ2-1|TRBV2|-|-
TGTGCCAGCAGGGAGGGGACCAACTATAACAATGAGCAGTTCTTC
CASREGTNYNNEQFF
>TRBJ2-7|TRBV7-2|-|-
TGTGCCAGCAGCTTAGCGTCCGACACCTCCTACGAGCAGTACTTC
CASSLASDTSYEQYF
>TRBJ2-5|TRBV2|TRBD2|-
TGTGCCCGCAGGGCCGGGACTACATCAGGAGAGATCCAGTACTTC
CARRAGTTSGEIQYF
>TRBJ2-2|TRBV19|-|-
TGTGCCAGTAGTATCGGTGGCCGGGGTCCGACCGGGGAGCTGTTTTTT
CASSIGGRGPTGELFF
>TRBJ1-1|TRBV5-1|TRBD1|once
TGCGCCAGCAGCATCGGACAGGGTATACTTAAGGCTGAAGCTTTCTTT
CASSIGQGILKAEAFF
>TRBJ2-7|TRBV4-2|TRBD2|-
TGTGCCAGCAGCCAGCATATCACTAGCGGGAGCGAGTACGAGCAGTACTTC
CASSQHITSGSEYEQYF
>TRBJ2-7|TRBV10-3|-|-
TGTGCCATCAGTGAGTCGACGCGGACCTACGAGCAGTACTTC
CAISESTRTYEQYF
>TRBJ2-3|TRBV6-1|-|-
TGTGCCAGCAGCCGCAGGGGAACAGATACGCAGTATTTT
CASSRRGTDTQYF
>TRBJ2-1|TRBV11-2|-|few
TGTGCCAGCGCTCTGGGGCAGGGTCCCTACAATGAGCAGTTCTTC
CASALGQGPYNEQFF
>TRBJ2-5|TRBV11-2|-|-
TGTGCCAGCAGCTTAGTCGCAGGTTCACAAGAGACCCAGTACTTC
CASSLVAGSQETQYF
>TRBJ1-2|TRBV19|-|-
TGTGCCAGTAGTTACCACCCTCGTGTCCTCGGCTACACCTTC
CASSYHPRVLGYTF
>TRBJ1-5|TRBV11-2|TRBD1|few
TGTGCCAGCAGCCTGCAGGGGGCAAATCAGCCCCAGCATTTT
CASSLQGANQPQHF
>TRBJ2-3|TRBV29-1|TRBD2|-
TGCAGCGTTGGTGGCGGGAGGGGCGCAGATACGCAGTATTTT
CSVGGGRGADTQYF
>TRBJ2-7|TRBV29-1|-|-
TGCAGCGCTGGGGAGAAGACCTACGAGCAGTACTTC
CSAGEKTYEQYF
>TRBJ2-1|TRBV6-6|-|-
TGTGCCAGCAGTACCGACGCCTACAATGAGCAGTTCTTC
CASSTDAYNEQFF
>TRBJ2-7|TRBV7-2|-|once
TGTGCCAGCAGCTTAGAGGGCAGTTCCTACGAGCAGTACTTC
CASSLEGSSYEQYF
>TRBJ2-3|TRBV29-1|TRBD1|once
TGCAGCGTCGTTGGGGGACAGGGGGCAGATACGCAGTATTTT
CSVVGGQGADTQYF
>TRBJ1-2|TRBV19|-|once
TGTGCCAGTAGTATGGGGACGACGAATGGAGGCTACACCTTC
CASSMGTTNGGYTF
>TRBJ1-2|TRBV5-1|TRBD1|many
TGCGCCAGCAGCCCCGACAGGGCTGATGGCTACACCTTC
CASSPDRADGYTF
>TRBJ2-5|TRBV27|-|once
TGTGCCAGCAGCTATCGACAGCTAGAGACCCAGTACTTC
CASSYRQLETQYF
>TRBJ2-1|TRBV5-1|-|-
TGCGCCAGCAGCCCGGGACCGAGCAATGAGCAGTTCTTC
CASSPGPSNEQFF
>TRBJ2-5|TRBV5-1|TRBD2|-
TGCGCCAGCAGCTTGGTTAGCGGGGATGCGGAGACCCAGTACTTC
CASSLVSGDAETQYF
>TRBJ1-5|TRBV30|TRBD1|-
TGTGCCTGGAGTGACCCTAATCCGGGACAGGACATTAGCAATCAGCCCCAGCATTTT
CAWSDPNPGQDISNQPQHF
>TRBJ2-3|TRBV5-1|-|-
TGCGCCAGCAGTCGGGGGAGAGATACGCAGTATTTT
CASSRGRDTQYF
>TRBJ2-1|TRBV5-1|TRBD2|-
TGCGCCAGCAGCTTCTCGACTAGCGGGAGTCTTAATGAGCAGTTCTTC
CASSFSTSGSLNEQFF
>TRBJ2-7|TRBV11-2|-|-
TGTGCCAGCAGCTTACCCTGGGACACCACCTACGAGCAGTACTTC
CASSLPWDTTYEQYF
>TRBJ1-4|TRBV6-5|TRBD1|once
TGTGCCAGCAGTTCCCCAGGGGGTTCAGAAAAACTGTTTTTT
CASSSPGGSEKLFF
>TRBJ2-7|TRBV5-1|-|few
TGCGCCAGCAGCTTGGATGGGCACCTTTACTTC
CASSLDGHLYF
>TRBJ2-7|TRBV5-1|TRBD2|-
TGCGCCAGCAGCACGACGACTAGCGGGAGGGACTACGAGCAGTACTTC
CASSTTTSGRDYEQYF
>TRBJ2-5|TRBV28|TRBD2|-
TGTGCCAGCAGTTACCCCGGGACTAGCGGAGAGACCCAGTACTTC
CASSYPGTSGETQYF